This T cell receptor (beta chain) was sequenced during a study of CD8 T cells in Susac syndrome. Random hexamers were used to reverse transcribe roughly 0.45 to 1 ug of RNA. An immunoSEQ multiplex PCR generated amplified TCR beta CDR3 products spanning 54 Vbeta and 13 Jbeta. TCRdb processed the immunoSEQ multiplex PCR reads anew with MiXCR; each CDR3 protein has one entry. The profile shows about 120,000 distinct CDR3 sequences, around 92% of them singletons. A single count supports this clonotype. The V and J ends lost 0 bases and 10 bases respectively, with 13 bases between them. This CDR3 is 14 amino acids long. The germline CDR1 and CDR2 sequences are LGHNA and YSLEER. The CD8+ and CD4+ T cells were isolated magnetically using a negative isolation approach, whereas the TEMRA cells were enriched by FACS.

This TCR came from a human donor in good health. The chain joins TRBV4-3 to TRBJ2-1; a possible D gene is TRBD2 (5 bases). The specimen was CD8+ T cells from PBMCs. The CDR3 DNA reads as TGCGCCAGCAGCCAAGAGATATCGGGGTCAGAGCAGTTCTTC. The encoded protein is CASSQEISGSEQFF.